The rows below give T cell receptor beta chains drawn from one sample of a study of blood T cell repertoires in COVID-19. Sequencing was performed with immunoSEQ multiplex PCR; in TCRdb, only in-frame clones are kept and a portion is missing. The data contain more than 150,000 clones, approximately 86% of them seen just once; the ten biggest clones take up 2.1%. Sequenced input: peripheral blood. The origin of the receptors is a man in his sixties or seventies with active or convalescent COVID-19. Each CDR3 is given with its conserved first and last residue. Each record gives: D gene, J gene, clone size, V gene, CDR3 DNA, CDR3 protein. D genes are given only for firm matches. Where a row states a size, it is once, few, many or the class of an expanded clone; other rows omit it.

TRBD1,TRBJ2-4,-,TRBV28,TGTGCCAGCAGTTCTGGGACAGGTAACATTCAGTACTTC,CASSSGTGNIQYF
TRBD2,TRBJ2-4,once,TRBV12-3/TRBV12-4,TGTGCCAGTGGGGGGGTAGCCAAAAACATTCAGTACTTC,CASGGVAKNIQYF
TRBD2,TRBJ2-1,-,TRBV15,TGTGCCACCAGCAGAGTCCTAGCGGGAGAGGACAATGAGCAGTTCTTC,CATSRVLAGEDNEQFF
-,TRBJ2-7,-,TRBV23-1,TGCGCCAGCAGTCGGTGGGGAGAGCCACTGGGAGTTGACGAGCAGTACTTC,CASSRWGEPLGVDEQYF
-,TRBJ2-1,-,TRBV28,TGTGCCAGCAGTTTCATACTAGTACCCCTGGATGAGCAGTTCTTC,CASSFILVPLDEQFF
-,TRBJ2-2,few,TRBV6-2/TRBV6-3,TGTGCCAGCAGTTCCGACCTGGGGGGCACCGGGGAGCTGTTTTTT,CASSSDLGGTGELFF
-,TRBJ2-1,-,TRBV7-9,TGTGCCAGCAGCCCCGGTCGGGATCACTCCTACAATGAGCAGTTCTTC,CASSPGRDHSYNEQFF
-,TRBJ2-5,-,TRBV5-1,TGCGCCAGCAGCTTTAGGTCAGGACAAGAGACCCAGTACTTC,CASSFRSGQETQYF
-,TRBJ1-2,-,TRBV15,TGTGCCACCAGCAGAGATCGAGGGCCATTGCCTGGCTACACCTTC,CATSRDRGPLPGYTF
TRBD1,TRBJ2-7,-,TRBV7-9,TGTGCCAGCAGCTTAGAAGACAGGGTGATGCCTTACGAGCAGTACTTC,CASSLEDRVMPYEQYF
-,TRBJ1-4,-,TRBV7-2,TGTGCCAGCACTCGCTGGGGAGGCGAAAAACTGTTTTTT,CASTRWGGEKLFF
-,TRBJ2-4,-,TRBV5-1,TGCGCCAGCAGCCACTCTAGCGACCTAGCCAAAAACATTCAGTACTTC,CASSHSSDLAKNIQYF
TRBD2,TRBJ2-2,-,TRBV4-3,TGCGCCAGCAGCCAAGGGGGGGGAGGCGGGGAGCTGTTTTTT,CASSQGGGGGELFF
TRBD2,TRBJ2-1,-,TRBV10-2,TGCGCCAGCAGTTCTCCCAAGCGGGGGGTCAATGAGCAGTTCTTC,CASSSPKRGVNEQFF
-,TRBJ1-1,-,TRBV7-8,TGTGCCAGCAGCTTAGACAGGGACACTGAAGCTTTCTTT,CASSLDRDTEAFF
TRBD2,TRBJ2-1,-,TRBV4-3,TGCGCCAGCAGCCCTGGGGTAGCGGGAGGGTTTGAGCAGTTCTTC,CASSPGVAGGFEQFF
-,TRBJ2-1,-,TRBV28,TGTGCCAGCAGTTTCTCGGGACTCTACAATGAGCAGTTCTTC,CASSFSGLYNEQFF
-,TRBJ2-5,-,TRBV28,TGTGCCAGCAGTTTCTGGCAGGAGACCCAGTACTTC,CASSFWQETQYF
-,TRBJ1-1,-,TRBV3-1/TRBV3-2,TGTGCCAGCAGCCCCTTCGGCGGGTTTGCTTTCTTT,CASSPFGGFAFF
TRBD1,TRBJ2-5,-,TRBV9,TGTGCCAGCAGCGTAGCCTTTCTCGGACAGGACCCCCAGTACTTC,CASSVAFLGQDPQYF
TRBD2,TRBJ2-7,-,TRBV6-6,TGTGCCAGCAGTCACGAACAATTGGGACTAGCGGGGGTACTCTACGAGCAGTACTTC,CASSHEQLGLAGVLYEQYF